Sequencing of this TCR beta chain was carried out in a study of blood T cell repertoires in COVID-19. V lost 9 bases, J lost 2 bases, and 18 bases lay in between. CDR1 and CDR2 from the germline V gene are MNHEY and SVGAGI. The CDR3 consists of 15 residues. The authors' processing: Reference gene primers were amplified, and this amplification served to estimate nucleated cell counts. Sequencing used immunoSEQ multiplex PCR; TCRdb keeps in-frame clones, though not all of them. V, J and clone size are those of that table, while D and trimming were read from the DNA. This sample has 60,000 to 80,000 clones, with roughly 80% found just once.

The origin of this receptor is a man over 45 with active COVID-19. The J gene is TRBJ2-3, the V gene TRBV6-5; D not resolved. Sequencing was done on a sample of peripheral blood. The CDR3 DNA follows: TGTGCCAGACCAGAGGCGGAGCTACACACAGATACGCAGTATTTT. Its translation is CARPEAELHTDTQYF.